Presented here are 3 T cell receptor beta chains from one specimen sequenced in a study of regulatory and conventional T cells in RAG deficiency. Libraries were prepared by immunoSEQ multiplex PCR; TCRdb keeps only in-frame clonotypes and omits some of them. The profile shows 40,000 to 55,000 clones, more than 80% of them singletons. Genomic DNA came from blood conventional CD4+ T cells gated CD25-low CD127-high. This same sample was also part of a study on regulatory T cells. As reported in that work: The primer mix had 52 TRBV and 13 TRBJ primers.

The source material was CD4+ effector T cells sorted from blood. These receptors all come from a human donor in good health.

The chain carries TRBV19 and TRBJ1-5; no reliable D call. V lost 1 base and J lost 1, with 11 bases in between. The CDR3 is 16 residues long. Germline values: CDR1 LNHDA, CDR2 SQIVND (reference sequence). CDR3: CASSIGRTRSNQPQHF. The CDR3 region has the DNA TGTGCCAGTAGTATAGGGAGAACCCGAAGCAATCAGCCCCAGCATTTT.

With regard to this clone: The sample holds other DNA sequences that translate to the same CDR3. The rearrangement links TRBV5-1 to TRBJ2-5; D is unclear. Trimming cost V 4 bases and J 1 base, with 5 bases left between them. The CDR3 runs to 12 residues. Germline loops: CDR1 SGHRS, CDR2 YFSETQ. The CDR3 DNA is TGCGCCAGCAGCCTCTCCCAAGAGACCCAGTACTTC. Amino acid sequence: CASSLSQETQYF.

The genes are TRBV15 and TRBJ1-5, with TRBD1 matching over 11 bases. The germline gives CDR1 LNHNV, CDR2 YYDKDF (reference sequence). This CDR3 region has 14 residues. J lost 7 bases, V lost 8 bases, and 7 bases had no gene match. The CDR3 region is CATRGQGVTQPQHF. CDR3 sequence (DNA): TGTGCCACCCGGGGACAGGGGGTAACGCAGCCCCAGCATTTT.